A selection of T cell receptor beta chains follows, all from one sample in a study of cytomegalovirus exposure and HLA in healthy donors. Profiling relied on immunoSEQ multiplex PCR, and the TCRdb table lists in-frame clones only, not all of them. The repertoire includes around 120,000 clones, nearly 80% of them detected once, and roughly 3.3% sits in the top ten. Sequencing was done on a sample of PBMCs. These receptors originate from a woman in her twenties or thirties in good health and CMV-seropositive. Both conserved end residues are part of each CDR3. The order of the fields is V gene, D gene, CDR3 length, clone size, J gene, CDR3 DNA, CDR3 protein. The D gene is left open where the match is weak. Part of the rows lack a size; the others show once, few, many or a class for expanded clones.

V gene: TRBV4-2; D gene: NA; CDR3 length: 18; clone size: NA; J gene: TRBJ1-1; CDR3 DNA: TGTGCCAGCAGCCACGAGCCATCGATGGGGACTATGAACACTGAAGCTTTCTTT; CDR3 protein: CASSHEPSMGTMNTEAFF
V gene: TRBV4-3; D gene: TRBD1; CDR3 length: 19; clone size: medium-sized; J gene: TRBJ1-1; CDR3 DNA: TGCGCCAGCAGCCAAGTTCTACCGGGACAGGGGGACCAGAACACTGAAGCTTTCTTT; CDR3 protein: CASSQVLPGQGDQNTEAFF
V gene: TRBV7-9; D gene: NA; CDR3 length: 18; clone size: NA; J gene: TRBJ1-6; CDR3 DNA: TGTGCCAGCAGCTCCCGACCCCTCCTCAGGGCCGATAATTCACCCCTCCACTTT; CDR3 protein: CASSSRPLLRADNSPLHF
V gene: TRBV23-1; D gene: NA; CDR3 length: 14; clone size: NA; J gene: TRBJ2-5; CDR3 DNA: TGCGCCAGCAGGCGCGGGGCATACCAAGAGACCCAGTACTTC; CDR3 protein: CASRRGAYQETQYF
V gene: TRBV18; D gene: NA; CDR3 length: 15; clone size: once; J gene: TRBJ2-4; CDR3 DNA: TGTGCCAGCTCACCCCTAGGGGATGCCAAAAACATTCAGTACTTC; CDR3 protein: CASSPLGDAKNIQYF
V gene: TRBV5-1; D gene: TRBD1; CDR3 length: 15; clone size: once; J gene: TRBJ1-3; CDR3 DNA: TGCGCCAGCAGCTTGGCCCCGGGACAGGAGAACACCATATATTTT; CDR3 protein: CASSLAPGQENTIYF
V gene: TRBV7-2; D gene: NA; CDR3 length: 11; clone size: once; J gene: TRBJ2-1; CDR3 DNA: TGTGCCAGCAGCGTCGTAGATGAGCAGTTCTTC; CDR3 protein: CASSVVDEQFF
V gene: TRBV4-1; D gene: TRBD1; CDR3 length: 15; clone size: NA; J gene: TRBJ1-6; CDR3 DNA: TGCGCCAGCAGCCCTGCCGGACAGGGCGCTTCACCCCTCCACTTT; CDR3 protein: CASSPAGQGASPLHF
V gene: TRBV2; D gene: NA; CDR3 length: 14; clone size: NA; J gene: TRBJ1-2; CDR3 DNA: TGTGCCAGCAGTGAAGTCAGGCAGAACTATGGCTACACCTTC; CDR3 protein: CASSEVRQNYGYTF
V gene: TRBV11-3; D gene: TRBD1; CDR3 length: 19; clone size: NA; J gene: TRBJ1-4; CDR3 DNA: TGTGCCAGCAGCCCACGTAGCAGGGACAGGGTCCCGATTAATGAAAAACTGTTTTTT; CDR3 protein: CASSPRSRDRVPINEKLFF
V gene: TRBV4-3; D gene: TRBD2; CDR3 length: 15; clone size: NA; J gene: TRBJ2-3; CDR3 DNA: TGCGCCAGCAGCCAGAGTTGGGGGGGGACAGATACGCAGTATTTT; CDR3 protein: CASSQSWGGTDTQYF
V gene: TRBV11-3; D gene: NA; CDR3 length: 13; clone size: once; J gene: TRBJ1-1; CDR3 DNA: TGTGCCAGCAGCTTACAGAAGAACACTGAAGCTTTCTTT; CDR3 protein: CASSLQKNTEAFF
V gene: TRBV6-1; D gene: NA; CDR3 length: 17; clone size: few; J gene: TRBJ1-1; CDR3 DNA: TGTGCCAGCAGTGAACCGTCGGGGGGACGGACGAACACTGAAGCTTTCTTT; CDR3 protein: CASSEPSGGRTNTEAFF
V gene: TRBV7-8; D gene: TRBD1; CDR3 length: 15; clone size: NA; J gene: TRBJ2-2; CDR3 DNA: TGTGCCAGCAGCCCCGGACAGGGAAACACCGGGGAGCTGTTTTTT; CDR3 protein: CASSPGQGNTGELFF
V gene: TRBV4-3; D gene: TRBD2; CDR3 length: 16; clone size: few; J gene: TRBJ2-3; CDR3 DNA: TGCGCCAGCAGCCAAGCGGCTAGCGGGGGCACAGATACGCAGTATTTT; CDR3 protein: CASSQAASGGTDTQYF
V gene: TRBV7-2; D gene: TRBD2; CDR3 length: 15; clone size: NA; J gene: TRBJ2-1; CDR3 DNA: TGTGCCAGCAGCTCAGCGGGGGGGGTCTACAATGAGCAGTTCTTC; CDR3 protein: CASSSAGGVYNEQFF
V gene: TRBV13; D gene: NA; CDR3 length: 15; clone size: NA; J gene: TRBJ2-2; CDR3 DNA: TGTGCCAGCAGCACCCCTAGGGCGGGGTCCGGGGAGCTGTTTTTT; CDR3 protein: CASSTPRAGSGELFF
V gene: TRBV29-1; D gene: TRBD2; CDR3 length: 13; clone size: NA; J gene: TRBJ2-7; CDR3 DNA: TGCAGCGTTGAAGTCGGGGGGGTCTACGAGCAGTACTTC; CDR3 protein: CSVEVGGVYEQYF
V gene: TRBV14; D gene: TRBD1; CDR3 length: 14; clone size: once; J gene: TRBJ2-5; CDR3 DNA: TGTGCCAGCAGCTACGGGGACAGGGAAGAGACCCAGTACTTC; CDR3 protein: CASSYGDREETQYF
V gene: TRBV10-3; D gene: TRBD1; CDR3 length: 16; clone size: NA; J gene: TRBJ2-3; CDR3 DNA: TGTGCCATCAGTGAGCCCGGGACAGCGAGCACAGATACGCAGTATTTT; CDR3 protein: CAISEPGTASTDTQYF
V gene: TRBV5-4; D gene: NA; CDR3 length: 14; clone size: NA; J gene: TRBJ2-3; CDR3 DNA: TGTGCCAGCAGCTTGATTGGGGGGACAGATACGCAGTATTTT; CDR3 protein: CASSLIGGTDTQYF
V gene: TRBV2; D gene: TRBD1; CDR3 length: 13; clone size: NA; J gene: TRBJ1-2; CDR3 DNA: TGTGCCAGCAGAGACAGGGCCGTCTATGGCTACACCTTC; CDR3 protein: CASRDRAVYGYTF
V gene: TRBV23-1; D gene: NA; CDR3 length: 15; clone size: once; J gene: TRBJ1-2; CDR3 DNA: TGCGCCAGCAGTCAACAGGGCCCCTATCTCTATGGCTACACCTTC; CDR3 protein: CASSQQGPYLYGYTF
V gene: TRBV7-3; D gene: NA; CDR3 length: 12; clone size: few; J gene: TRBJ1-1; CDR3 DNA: TGTGCCAGCAGCTTTTCAGGGTTTTGCGCTTTCTTT; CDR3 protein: CASSFSGFCAFF
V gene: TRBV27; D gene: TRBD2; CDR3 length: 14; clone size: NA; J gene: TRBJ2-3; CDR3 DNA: TGTGCCAGCAGTCTCCGACTAGCCGAAGATACGCAGTATTTT; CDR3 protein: CASSLRLAEDTQYF
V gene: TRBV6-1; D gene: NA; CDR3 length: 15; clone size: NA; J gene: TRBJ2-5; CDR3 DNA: TGTGCCAGCAGTGACGTTGACAGGCCCCAAGAGACCCAGTACTTC; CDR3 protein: CASSDVDRPQETQYF
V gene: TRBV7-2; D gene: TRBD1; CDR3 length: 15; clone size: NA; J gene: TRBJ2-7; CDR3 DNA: TGTGCCAGCAGCCCCACTCCGGGACAGGGTTACGAGCAGTACTTC; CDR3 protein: CASSPTPGQGYEQYF
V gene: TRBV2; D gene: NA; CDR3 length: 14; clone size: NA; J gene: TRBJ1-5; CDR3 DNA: TGTGCCAGCAGTCCAGCGGGACAATTGCAGCCCCAGCATTTT; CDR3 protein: CASSPAGQLQPQHF
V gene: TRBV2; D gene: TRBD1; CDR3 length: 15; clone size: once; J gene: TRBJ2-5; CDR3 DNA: TGTGCCGGGGGTCCCCTCGGGACAGAGGAAGAGACCCAGTACTTC; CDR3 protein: CAGGPLGTEEETQYF
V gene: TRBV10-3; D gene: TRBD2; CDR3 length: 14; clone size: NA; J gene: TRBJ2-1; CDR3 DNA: TGTGCTATTCTGCGGGGGGGGCCAGGCAATGAGCAGTTCTTC; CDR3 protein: CAILRGGPGNEQFF
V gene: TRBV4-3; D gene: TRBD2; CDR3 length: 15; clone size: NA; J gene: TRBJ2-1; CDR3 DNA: TGCGCCAGCAGCCAAGGGGGACTAGCCCACAATGAGCAGTTCTTC; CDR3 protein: CASSQGGLAHNEQFF